Shown below are 28 T cell receptor beta chains from a single sample sequenced in a study of Graves' ophthalmopathy and Graves' hyperthyroidism. RNA transcripts provided the template for amplifying TCR beta CDR3 regions. The authors performed first-round RT-PCR with HTBI primers and then a second-round multiplex PCR. MiXCR, run by TCRdb on the multiplex PCR reads, gives a single entry per CDR3 protein. The sample lists over 450,000 distinct CDR3 sequences; approximately 15% were seen once. The specimen sequenced was blood. These receptor sequences come from a woman aged 25 to 39 with Graves' ophthalmopathy.

Comment on this clonotype: A much larger clone lies one base from this, so it may be a read error. As the CDR3 is not closed by the conserved phenylalanine or tryptophan, this likely results from a read error. This rearrangement joins TRBV20-1 to TRBJ1-2; tentatively, D is TRBD1 (6 bases). Trimming shortened V by 5 bases and J by 3 bases, and 13 bases separated the two germline ends. The CDR3 extends over 13 amino acids. Germline loops: CDR1 DFQATT, CDR2 SNEGSKA (reference sequence). The CDR3 nucleotides are TGCAGTGCTCCGGACAGCCCCCACTATGGCTACACCGTC. Translated: CSAPDSPHYGYTV.

The table lists this clonotype with many counts. Written as DNA, the CDR3 is TGCGCCAGCAGCGAGGGACTCGGCGGGATCTACGAGCAGTACTTC. Translating gives CASSEGLGGIYEQYF. The chain joins TRBV5-1 to TRBJ2-7; D might be TRBD2 (6 bases). V lost 4 bases and J lost 3, with 17 bases in between. Germline values: CDR1 SGHRS, CDR2 YFSETQ. The CDR3 is 15 amino acids.

This clonotype was recorded at least ten times. The chain uses TRBV30 and TRBJ2-2; no definite D call. The CDR3 is 13 amino acids. Trimming removed 0 bases at V and 6 bases at J, with 8 bases between. Germline V gene lookup returns CDR1 GTSNPN and CDR2 SVGIG (reference sequence). The CDR3 region has the DNA TGTGCCTGGAGTGTATCTGACGCCGGGGAGCTGTTTTTT. Its translation is CAWSVSDAGELFF. Full variable domain (remainder filled in from reference TRBV30 and TRBJ2-2): SQTIHQWPATLVQPVGSPLSLECTVEGTSNPNLYWYRQAAGRGLQLLFYSVGIGQISSEVPQNLSASRPQDRQFILSSKKLLLSDSGFYLCAWSVSDAGELFFGEGSRLTVL.

This clonotype was recorded at least ten times. Written as DNA, the CDR3 is TGTGCCAGCAGCCCGAGTGCGTCTAGCGGCTACGAGCAGTACTTC. Translating gives CASSPSASSGYEQYF. The chain couples TRBV7-6 to TRBJ2-7; 7 bases align to TRBD2. Germline CDR1 SGHVS, CDR2 FNYEAQ. The J segment lost 3 bases and the V segment lost 5 bases, leaving 10 bases of the junction unmatched. The CDR3 loop spans 15 amino acids.

This clonotype came up many times. The chain is built from TRBV11-2 and TRBJ1-5; 7 bases agree with TRBD1. CDR3 length: 17 residues. V lost 1 base to trimming and J lost 3 bases; unmatched junction nucleotides: 9. CDR1 is SGHAT, CDR2 FQNNGV, per germline. CDR3 coding DNA: TGTGCCAGCAGCTTAGTCTTGGGACAGATCGTCAATCAGCCCCAGCATTTT. Encoded protein: CASSLVLGQIVNQPQHF.

This clonotype was seen repeatedly, ten times or more. The chain recombines TRBV11-1 with TRBJ2-2, with D perhaps matching TRBD1 or TRBD2 (5 bases each). This CDR3 is built from 16 residues. The V gene's germline CDR1 is SGHAT and CDR2 FQDESV (reference sequence). Deletions cut 3 bases from V and 3 bases from J, with 14 bases between. Written as DNA, the CDR3 is TGTGCCAGCAGCTTGGTCGGGACCGAGTACACCGGGGAGCTGTTTTTT. It encodes CASSLVGTEYTGELFF.

In its sample, this clonotype was seen many times. The chain recombines TRBV12-3 or TRBV12-4 with TRBJ1-2, with 7 bases fitting TRBD1. The trim removed 6 bases at V and 4 bases at J, leaving 5 bases unmatched. There are 13 residues in the CDR3. Written as DNA, the CDR3 is TGTGCCAGCAGATCGACAGGGCTCTATGGCTACACCTTC. This codes for CASRSTGLYGYTF.

Comment on this clonotype: Sequence at one end of the junction differs from germline and may be a read error. J is TRBJ1-2 and V is TRBV28; TRBD1 might be the D (5 bases). Germline-derived CDR1 and CDR2 are MDHEN and SYDVKM. The CDR3 has 14 amino acids. CDR3 amino acids: CASSLGGSNYDYTF. The DNA of the CDR3 is TGTGCCAGCAGTTTAGGGGGGTCCAACTATGACTACACCTTC.

This clonotype has ten or more counts. The CDR3 reads CASSSGTGGRGNQPQHF. DNA of the CDR3: TGTGCCAGCAGCTCCGGGACAGGGGGCCGAGGCAATCAGCCCCAGCATTTT. The rearrangement uses TRBV11-2 and TRBJ1-5, with TRBD1 matching over 12 bases. Per the germline V gene, CDR1 is SGHAT and CDR2 is FQNNGV. With 4 bases clipped from V and 2 bases from J, the junction kept 6 bases outside the gene matches. The CDR3 loop spans 17 amino acids.

The chain combines TRBV11-2 with TRBJ2-7, with 8 bases that match TRBD1. This CDR3 has 16 amino acids. With V trimmed by 3 bases and J by 1 base, 8 bases remained unmatched. Germline CDR1 SGHAT, CDR2 FQNNGV. The CDR3 DNA reads TGTGCCAGCAGCTTCGGACAGGGAGGAGAATCCTACGAGCAGTACTTC. Translated, it gives CASSFGQGGESYEQYF.

This clonotype was seen many times. This chain joins TRBV24-1 and TRBJ2-5; D unresolved. Deletions cut 3 bases from V and 2 bases from J, with 12 bases between. The germline V gene encodes CDR1 KGHDR and CDR2 SFDVKD. This CDR3 has 15 residues. CDR3 loop: CATSDPKGVQETQYF. The CDR3 coding sequence is TGTGCCACCAGTGATCCCAAAGGTGTACAAGAGACCCAGTACTTC.

This clonotype was found many times. A much larger clone differs from this one at a single base, so this may be a read error. The V call is TRBV10-2, the J call TRBJ2-5; D is uncertain. Germline CDR1 is WSHSY and CDR2 is SAAADI. The CDR3 totals 14 residues. CDR3 DNA sequence: TGCGCCAGCAGTGAGGTCCGGGTCCAAGAGACCAAGTACTTC. This codes for CASSEVRVQETKYF.

This clonotype was counted only a few times. The chain has TRBV19 and TRBJ1-5; D is perhaps TRBD1 (6 bases). V was cut by 5 bases and J by 4 bases, with 12 bases left in between. Germline V CDR1 and CDR2: LNHDA, SQIVND (reference sequence). The CDR3 is 14 amino acids. In DNA, the CDR3 is TGTGCCAGTAGTGCCGGACAGCAGAATCAGCCCCAGCATTTT. It translates to CASSAGQQNQPQHF.

V is TRBV12-3 or TRBV12-4 and J is TRBJ2-7; the D is unclear. V lost 5 bases to trimming and J lost 0 bases, with 17 bases between them. This CDR3 contains 16 residues. The DNA of the CDR3 is TGTGCCAGCAGTCCACGCCGCGTCCTCAGCTCCTACGAGCAGTACTTC. Amino acid sequence: CASSPRRVLSSYEQYF.

At least ten counts were recorded for this clonotype. V and J are TRBV4-1 and TRBJ1-1; D is ambiguous. The CDR3 is 13 residues long. CDR1 MGHRA and CDR2 YSYEKL come from the germline V gene. The V and J ends lost 0 bases and 1 base respectively, with 3 bases between them. The CDR3 region has the DNA TGCGCCAGCAGCCAAGACAGGAACACTGAAGCTTTCTTT. This encodes CASSQDRNTEAFF.

The sample holds many counts of this clonotype. The chain has TRBV19 and TRBJ2-3; 13 nucleotides match TRBD2. Germline values: CDR1 LNHDA, CDR2 SQIVND (reference sequence). The CDR3 is made up of 17 amino acids. J was trimmed by 3 bases and V by 10 bases; bases with no gene match: 13. In nucleotides, the CDR3 is TGTGCCACCTCTCCGGGACTAGCGGGATGGCGTACAGATACGCAGTATTTT. This translates into CATSPGLAGWRTDTQYF.

This clonotype was observed many times. This chain connects TRBV20-1 to TRBJ2-7; D not resolved. The V end lost 3 bases, the J end lost 5 bases, and 11 bases lay between the germline ends. This CDR3 has 12 residues. Germline lookup yields CDR1 DFQATT and CDR2 SNEGSKA (reference sequence). The CDR3: CSARDPRHEQYF. The CDR3 DNA sequence: TGCAGTGCTAGGGACCCAAGGCACGAGCAGTACTTC.

This clonotype was observed at least ten times. A much larger clone is a single base away; this may be a read error. This CDR3 fails to terminate in the conserved phenylalanine or tryptophan, so it likely reflects a read error. The chain links TRBV6-1 to TRBJ2-7; maybe TRBD1 (6 bases). This CDR3 has 12 residues. Trimming shortened V by 4 bases and J by 4 bases, and 8 bases separated the two germline ends. Germline loops: CDR1 MNHNS, CDR2 SASEGT. The DNA of the CDR3 is TGTGCCAGCAGTGTGACAGGTTACGAGCAGTACTGC. Translation gives CASSVTGYEQYC.

The chain links TRBV6-2 or TRBV6-3 to TRBJ2-7; D unclear. The CDR3 sequence is 14 residues long. Germline V CDR1 and CDR2: MNHEY, SVGEGT. Trimming cost V 5 bases and J 4 bases, with 15 bases left between them. The CDR3 sequence is CASSQSPWSYEQYF. The DNA for the CDR3 is TGTGCCAGCAGTCAAAGCCCCTGGTCGTACGAGCAGTACTTC.

Many counts were recorded for this clonotype. The rearrangement links TRBV27 to TRBJ1-6; D is perhaps TRBD1 (5 bases). The germline V gene has CDR1 MNHEY and CDR2 SMNVEV (reference sequence). Trimming pared 8 bases from V and 0 bases from J, leaving 23 bases between. CDR3 length: 19 amino acids. CDR3 nucleotides: TGTGCCAGCTATCACTCAGGTTTCAAGGGGAGCTCCTATAATTCACCCCTCCACTTT. Translated: CASYHSGFKGSSYNSPLHF.

In its sample, this clonotype was seen many times. The chain couples TRBV12-5 to TRBJ1-3; D call uncertain. The CDR3 is 12 amino acids. V lost 10 bases to trimming and J lost 0 bases, with 7 bases between them. Germline values: CDR1 LGHNT, CDR2 FRNRAP. The CDR3 DNA follows: TGTGCTACTTGGATCTCTGGAAACACCATATATTTT. Its protein product is CATWISGNTIYF.

As for this clonotype: This may arise from a read error, as a much more abundant clone is one base away. The chain is built from TRBV28 and TRBJ1-6; 9 bases are shared with TRBD1. This CDR3 region has 15 residues. The trim removed 5 bases at V and 10 bases at J, leaving 9 bases unmatched. Germline loops: CDR1 MDHEN, CDR2 SYDVKM. The CDR3 loop is CASSLQTGGGSPLHF. The CDR3 region has the DNA TGTGCCAGCAGTCTCCAGACAGGGGGAGGATCACCCCTCCACTTT.

There are many counts of this clonotype. This chain connects TRBV5-1 to TRBJ1-1; 10 bases are a match to TRBD1. The CDR3 loop spans 18 amino acids. With 4 bases clipped from V and 2 bases from J, the junction kept 14 bases outside the gene matches. The germline V gene encodes CDR1 SGHRS and CDR2 YFSETQ. The DNA for the CDR3 is TGCGCCAGCAGCCCACGAGGGCGACAGGGGGCCTTCAACACTGAAGCTTTCTTT. It specifies CASSPRGRQGAFNTEAFF.

V usage is TRBV28 and J usage is TRBJ1-3, with 7 bases lining up with TRBD1. The V and J ends lost 8 bases and 2 bases, in that order; junction bases with no gene match: 9. The CDR3 has 15 amino acids. The V gene's germline CDR1 is MDHEN and CDR2 SYDVKM. CDR3 sequence reads: CASAPGGLAGNTIYF. In DNA form, the CDR3 reads TGTGCCAGCGCACCAGGGGGTTTGGCTGGAAACACCATATATTTT. Full variable domain (remainder filled in from reference TRBV28 and TRBJ1-3): DVKVTQSSRYLVKRTGEKVFLECVQDMDHENMFWYRQDPGLGLRLIYFSYDVKMKEKGDIPEGYSVSREKKERFSLILESASTNQTSMYLCASAPGGLAGNTIYFGEGSWLTVV.

The rearrangement joins TRBV6-5 to TRBJ2-5; 10 positions match TRBD1. Germline-derived CDR1 and CDR2 are MNHEY and SVGAGI. V lost 2 bases and J lost 2; bases outside the gene matches: 5. The CDR3 is 16 amino acids. CDR3: CASSYLKGQGQETQYF. The CDR3 coding sequence is TGTGCCAGCAGTTACCTAAAGGGACAGGGGCAAGAGACCCAGTACTTC.

This clonotype was counted many times. The V gene is TRBV27, the J gene TRBJ1-2, with TRBD1 as a possible D gene (5 bases). The length of the CDR3 is 14 residues. V gave up 3 bases and J gave up 4 bases, with 12 bases separating them. Germline CDR1 MNHEY, CDR2 SMNVEV (reference sequence). CDR3 residues: CASSFGGEGYGYTF. In DNA form, the CDR3 reads TGTGCCAGCAGTTTCGGGGGAGAGGGCTATGGCTACACCTTC.

This clonotype has ten or more counts. V is TRBV12-3 or TRBV12-4 and J is TRBJ1-1, with D possibly matching TRBD1 (5 bases). V lost 1 base, J lost 4 bases, and 7 bases lay in between. The CDR3 contains 13 residues. The CDR3 spells CASSLGGSTEAFF. For the CDR3, the DNA is TGTGCCAGCAGTTTAGGGGGGAGCACTGAAGCTTTCTTT.

This clonotype showed up many times. The gene calls are TRBV15 and TRBJ2-4, with D maybe TRBD1 (5 bases). Trimming shortened V by 1 base and J by 8 bases, and 12 bases separated the two germline ends. CDR3 length equals 14 residues. The germline gives CDR1 LNHNV, CDR2 YYDKDF (reference sequence). CDR3 sequence: CATSRGQSRDIQYF. In DNA, the CDR3 is TGTGCCACCAGCAGAGGACAGTCCAGAGACATTCAGTACTTC.